The clone carrying this TCR beta chain was counted a few times. Its antigen remains unknown. This sample is drawn from a study of beta chain features in type 1 diabetes. Overall study context: Cell yields, gender and age were comparable in patients and healthy donors.

The junction had 7 bases not matched to a gene; V was cut back by 7 bases and J by 1 base. This CDR3 region has 15 residues. Germline V gives CDR1 MNHNY, CDR2 SVGAGI (reference sequence). Study-wide results and caveats: TCRB CDR3 length was moderately but significantly reduced in all four CD4+ subsets of Type 1 diabetes patients.

Investigators reverse transcribed all isolated RNA, so they sequenced expressed TCRB transcripts. Generated by immunoSEQ multiplex PCR, the TCRdb table keeps only in-frame clones and is missing some. The sample gives 300,000 to 400,000 clones, around an eighth of which show up once; 0.013% to 0.015% is in the top ten. Sort purity for all populations was recorded as exceeding 98%. Sequencing input: naive CD4+ T cells from blood. The V and J genes are TRBV6-6 and TRBJ1-5; 7 nucleotides match TRBD1. This TCR came from a woman aged 18-29 years with type 1 diabetes. The CDR3 region is CASIIQQGSNQPQHF. The CDR3 coding sequence is TGTGCCAGCATTATACAACAGGGGAGCAATCAGCCCCAGCATTTT.